This entry lists 20 T cell receptor beta chains sequenced from one sample in a study of T cells in women clearing cervical HPV infection. Produced via immunoSEQ multiplex PCR; TCRdb's table is partial and in-frame only. This sample's table has about 46,000 clones. What was sequenced was blood buffy coat. The receptors originated from a woman between 18 and 70 years old with a cervical HPV16 infection that either progressed to CIN3+ or cleared (not recorded which).

As for this clone: The read gets to within 3 residues of the CDR3 end, and the germline J gene fills in the rest. This rearrangement joins TRBV5-1 to TRBJ1-2, with 8 bases aligning to TRBD1. The germline CDR1 and CDR2 sequences are SGHRS and YFSETQ. The CDR3 length is 13 residues. The CDR3 protein is CASSLGQGGGYTF. CDR3 DNA (partial): TGCGCCAGCAGCTTAGGACAGGGCGGAGGG.

In the case of this clone: The CDR3 end lies 3 residues beyond the end of the read and is filled in from the germline J gene. This sequence joins TRBV18 and TRBJ2-3; 9 bases are shared with TRBD1. This CDR3 region has 16 residues. The germline CDR1 and CDR2 sequences are KGHSH and LQKENI. The CDR3 sequence: CASSPKQGAPGQPQYF. CDR3 DNA, as far as it was read: TGTGCCAGCTCACCGAAACAGGGGGCGCCCGGTCAGCCG.

Notes on this clone: The read is 3 residues too short to cover the CDR3 end, so that end is filled in from the germline J gene. V is TRBV29-1 and J is TRBJ2-7; 8 bases fit TRBD1. Germline V gene lookup returns CDR1 SQVTM and CDR2 ANQGSEA. The CDR3 loop spans 14 amino acids. The V and J ends lost 5 bases and 0 bases, in that order; junction bases with no gene match: 6. The part of the CDR3 DNA that was read is TGCAGCGTTTCCCCTACAGGGGGCTCCTACGAG. Its protein product is CSVSPTGGSYE. The whole CDR3 protein reads CSVSPTGGSYEQYF.

A remark on this clone: The read ends 3 residues early relative to the CDR3; the germline J gene fills the gap. The J gene is TRBJ2-3, the V gene TRBV30, with D uncertain. Germline values: CDR1 GTSNPN, CDR2 SVGIG (reference sequence). V lost 3 bases to trimming and J lost 2 bases, with 12 bases between them. The CDR3 sequence is 14 residues long. The CDR3 DNA, read in part, is TGTGCCTGGAGACTACTGCATTCCACAGATACG. Translated: CAWRLLHSTDT. The full CDR3 sequence reads CAWRLLHSTDTQYF.

Concerning this clone: Read data end 3 residues before the CDR3 end; the end is taken from the germline J gene. This rearrangement joins TRBV6-2 or TRBV6-3 to TRBJ2-7, with D tentatively TRBD1 or TRBD2 (6 bases each). Trimming removed 5 bases from V and 0 bases from J, with 11 bases in between. The CDR3 loop spans 14 amino acids. From germline, CDR1 is MNHEY and CDR2 SVGEGT. Incomplete CDR3 DNA: TGTGCCAGCAGTAGGAGGGGGTCCTCCTACGAG. Translation: CASSRRGSSYE. The whole CDR3 region reads CASSRRGSSYEQYF.

Points on this clone: The missing CDR3 end, 3 residues past where the read stops, is filled in from the germline J gene. The chain links TRBV6-1 to TRBJ1-4, with 10 bases that match TRBD1. V shed 0 bases and J 10 bases; nucleotides not matched to a gene: 5. The germline CDR1 and CDR2 sequences are MNHNS and SASEGT. CDR3 length: 15 residues. CDR3 amino acids: CASSEATGGAGKLFF. The CDR3 DNA, read in part, is TGTGCCAGCAGTGAAGCGACAGGGGGCGCAGGAAAA.

Regarding this clone: The DNA ends 3 residues before the CDR3 does, and the rest of the CDR3 is filled in from the germline J gene. V gene TRBV5-5 combines with J gene TRBJ2-5, with 10 bases that match TRBD1. CDR1 is SGHKS and CDR2 is YYEKEE in the germline V gene (reference sequence). Germline trimming cut 5 bases from V and 4 bases from J; bases unmatched to any gene: 5. The CDR3 is 14 amino acids. This chain's CDR3 is CASSRRTGGETQYF. The DNA read from the CDR3 is TGTGCCAGCAGTAGAAGGACAGGGGGAGAGACC.

Of note for this clone: Read data end 3 residues before the CDR3 end; the end is taken from the germline J gene. V usage is TRBV2 and J usage is TRBJ2-3; 7 bases match TRBD2. Germline trimming cut 1 base from V and 4 bases from J; bases unmatched to any gene: 11. The CDR3 consists of 17 residues. CDR1 is SNHLY and CDR2 is FYNNEI in the germline V gene. CDR3 protein: CASSEDPWRESPDTQYF. The CDR3 bases that were read are TGTGCCAGCAGTGAAGACCCCTGGCGGGAGAGCCCAGATACG.

Regarding this clone: The read falls 3 residues short of the CDR3 end, and the missing part is taken from the germline J gene. V gene TRBV18 combines with J gene TRBJ2-7; D might be TRBD2 (5 bases). The V end was cut by 6 bases, the J end by 3 bases, with 12 bases between. The CDR3 covers 13 residues. Germline V CDR1 and CDR2: KGHSH, LQKENI. The sequenced CDR3 bases are TGTGCCAGCTCCCTCGGACTGGACTACGAG. Translated, it gives CASSLGLDYE. The complete CDR3 reads CASSLGLDYEQYF.

As concerns this clone: The CDR3 end falls 3 residues outside the read, so it is completed with the germline J gene. The chain carries TRBV20-1 and TRBJ2-1; 13 nucleotides align to TRBD2. CDR3 length equals 16 residues. Germline-derived CDR1 and CDR2 are DFQATT and SNEGSKA (reference sequence). Trimming took 4 bases from V and 6 from J; bases not matched to a gene: 9. Partial CDR3 DNA: TGCAGTGCTAAAGGAACGGGACTAGCGGGGCCCAATGAG. This codes for CSAKGTGLAGPNE. The full-length CDR3 reads as CSAKGTGLAGPNEQFF.

As to this clone: The read stops 3 residues short of the end of the CDR3; the missing end is completed from the germline J gene. The chain carries TRBV4-1 and TRBJ2-2; no clear D. Deletions cut 0 bases from V and 4 bases from J, with 9 bases between. Germline CDR1 MGHRA, CDR2 YSYEKL. CDR3 size: 15 residues. The covered CDR3 bases are TGCGCCAGCAGCCAAGATCACATGGTCACCGGGGAG. Protein product: CASSQDHMVTGE. In full, the CDR3 reads CASSQDHMVTGELFF.

A remark on this clone: The CDR3 goes on 3 residues after the read ends, and that part is filled in from the germline J gene. V usage is TRBV2 and J usage is TRBJ2-4; maybe TRBD2 (5 bases). The CDR3 covers 12 residues. Germline values: CDR1 SNHLY, CDR2 FYNNEI. The CDR3: CASSGARAIQYF. The CDR3 bases that were read are TGTGCCAGCAGTGGAGCGCGGGCGATT.

Concerning this clone: The sequence runs out 3 residues before the end of the CDR3; the remainder is reconstructed from the germline J gene. The rearrangement joins TRBV4-2 to TRBJ1-4, with 8 positions matching TRBD1. Germline trimming cut 3 bases from V and 5 bases from J; bases unmatched to any gene: 2. The germline V gene encodes CDR1 LGHNA and CDR2 YNFKEQ. The CDR3 sequence is 14 residues long. CDR3 protein: CASSQDRENEKLFF. The CDR3 bases that were read are TGTGCCAGCAGCCAGGACAGGGAAAATGAAAAA.

Turning to this clone: The read stops 3 residues short of the end of the CDR3; the missing end is completed from the germline J gene. The rearrangement uses TRBV7-6 and TRBJ2-2; 7 positions match TRBD1. Germline assignment: CDR1 SGHVS and CDR2 FNYEAQ. This CDR3 is built from 15 residues. The DNA read from the CDR3 is TGTGCCAGCAGCTTACAGACAGGGAAGAGTTCACCG. This sequence encodes CASSLQTGKSSP. The CDR3 reads in full as CASSLQTGKSSPLFF.

With respect to this clone: The read falls 3 residues short of the CDR3 end, and the missing part is taken from the germline J gene. This chain links TRBV30 with TRBJ2-3, with 8 bases identical to TRBD2. The CDR3 totals 13 residues. The V gene's germline CDR1 is GTSNPN and CDR2 SVGIG (reference sequence). CDR3: CAWSVAGVGTQYF. The sequenced part of the CDR3 DNA is TGTGCCTGGAGTGTAGCGGGAGTGGGGACG.

A word on this clone: The CDR3 is cut off 3 residues early in the read; its end comes from the germline J gene. V and J are TRBV5-4 and TRBJ2-3, with 13 nucleotides matching TRBD2. Germline CDR1 and CDR2: SGHNT and YYREEE (reference sequence). The ends lost 2 bases at V and 4 bases at J; junction bases unmatched: 1. The CDR3 sequence is 15 residues long. The covered CDR3 bases are TGTGCCAGCAGCTTAACTAGCGGGGGGGCAGATACG. It is translated as CASSLTSGGADT. The full CDR3 protein is CASSLTSGGADTQYF.

For this clone: The read terminates 3 residues ahead of where the CDR3 ends, so the germline J gene completes it. This sequence joins TRBV19 and TRBJ1-5; TRBD1 is a possible D gene (5 bases). Germline loops: CDR1 LNHDA, CDR2 SQIVND (reference sequence). V lost 6 bases, J lost 7 bases, and 13 bases lay in between. The CDR3 sequence is 13 residues long. Partial CDR3 DNA: TGTGCCAGTAGGACAGCTTCGGGACAGCCC. Protein sequence: CASRTASGQP. The whole CDR3 region reads CASRTASGQPQHF.

The CDR3 is CASSPPRGTEAFF. The CDR3 bases that were read are TGTGCCAGCTCACCACCGAGGGGCACTGAA. The J gene is TRBJ1-1, the V gene TRBV18, with D possibly being TRBD1 (5 bases). The read ends 3 residues before the CDR3 terminus; that terminus is restored from the germline J gene. This CDR3 has 13 amino acids. CDR1 and CDR2 from the germline V gene are KGHSH and LQKENI. V was shortened by 0 bases and J by 4 bases, with 6 bases between the two germline ends.

The CDR3 is CASIGGTDTQYF. The DNA read from the CDR3 is TGTGCCAGCATCGGGGGGACAGATACG. V and J are TRBV2 and TRBJ2-3, with TRBD2 matching 7 bases. The CDR3 end is not reached by the read, which stops 3 residues before it; the germline J gene fills it in. The junction had 1 base not matched to a gene; V was cut back by 7 bases and J by 3 bases. Germline CDR1 reads SNHLY; CDR2 reads FYNNEI. The CDR3 runs 12 residues.

With respect to this clone: The read comes to an end 3 residues before the CDR3 does, leaving the germline J gene to fill in the end. V gene TRBV7-8 combines with J gene TRBJ1-2, with a possible D match to TRBD1 (5 bases). This CDR3 comprises 14 residues. V was pared by 1 base and J by 7 bases, with 13 bases between. CDR1 and CDR2 from the germline V gene are SGHVS and FQNEAQ. The part of the CDR3 DNA that was read is TGTGCCAGCAGCTTAGGGGTCGCAGGGCCTGGC. This gives the protein CASSLGVAGPG. The entire CDR3 reads CASSLGVAGPGYTF.